The text below deals with one T cell receptor (beta chain). Its antigen has not been determined. No base quality information exists; no much larger clone differs at one position. Additional DNA sequences in this sample encode the identical CDR3. The library was produced with the immunoSEQ multiplex PCR assay. The clones in this table, taken by TCRdb from immuneACCESS, are in-frame only. Not every clone is retained; where verified, under half of the shortfall comes from an unresolved V gene, and the cause of the rest is unknown. The sample includes around 100,000 clones, with approximately 90% observed a single time. The ten largest clones represent 1.5% of the sample. At the junction V is shortened by 2 bases and J by 4 bases, with 8 bases in between. The germline V gene (reference sequence) sets CDR1 to LNHDA and CDR2 to SQIVND. Spanning cysteine to phenylalanine, the CDR3 consists of 13 amino acids. CDR3 DNA only is kept here, 39 bases in frame from base 1.

This sample stems from a study of T cell changes during pregnancy in multiple sclerosis (dated by TCRdb to the late 2010s). Looking at the study overall: The study examined how the T cell repertoire changed over the course of pregnancy in women with multiple sclerosis.

Here the sequenced sample was peripheral blood, taken in the third trimester of pregnancy. This receptor was obtained from a female donor with multiple sclerosis, enrolled in a pregnancy study. The rearrangement joined TRBV19 to TRBJ1-1; the D gene is perhaps TRBD1, from 6 matching bases. CDR3 protein: CASSIQGSTEAFF. The bases are TGTGCCAGTAGTATACAGGGGAGCACTGAAGCTTTCTTT.